This entry concerns a single T cell receptor (beta chain). Participants came from roughly 24 US areas, aged about 18 to 95 years. Per the study methods: Scientists estimated how many nucleated cells there were by amplifying reference gene primers. Repertoires were generated with immunoSEQ multiplex PCR, while TCRdb's copy carries only in-frame clones and drops some. The DNA gave D and trimming, while V, J and clone size come from that table. The sample lists 250,000 to 350,000 clones, 85% to 90% seen once, with 2.4% in the top ten. The data originate from a study of blood T cell repertoires in COVID-19. Turning to the study itself: Sources were T cells, B-cell-depleted T cells, or PBMCs; the material itself was cDNA or gDNA.

Germline-derived CDR1 and CDR2 are SGHVS and FQNEAQ. Trimming left V 6 bases short and J 5 bases short, with 8 bases between. The CDR3 is 13 amino acids. The clonotype originates from a woman aged 18-29 years who had recovered from COVID-19. The gene calls are TRBV7-8 and TRBJ1-6; D unresolved. The specimen sequenced was PBMCs or T cells enriched from blood (not recorded which). This CDR3 is CASRVSDNSPLHF. The CDR3 bases are TGTGCCAGCAGAGTCAGCGATAATTCACCCCTCCACTTT. Full variable domain (remainder filled in from reference TRBV7-8 and TRBJ1-6): GAGVSQSPRYKVAKRGQDVALRCDPISGHVSLFWYQQALGQGPEFLTYFQNEAQLDKSGLPSDRFFAERPEGSVSTLKIQRTQQEDSAVYLCASRVSDNSPLHFGNGTRLTVT.